The clone carrying this T cell receptor beta chain came up a few times. Antigen: not known. The study reverse transcribed the entire isolated RNA, so it sequenced expressed TCRB transcripts. Sequencing was performed with immunoSEQ multiplex PCR; in TCRdb, only in-frame clones are kept and a portion is missing. The sample carries 550,000 to 850,000 clones, roughly 13% recorded once. Each donor gave one heparinised blood draw averaging approximately 100 mL. This sample stems from a study of beta chain features in type 1 diabetes. Study-wide results and caveats: The question of HLA type influencing TCRB rearrangement was one that remained unresolved here. Because the template was cDNA, high-expressing cells might be over-represented. For Type 1 diabetes patients, all four CD4+ subsets carried TCRB CDR3s that were moderately but significantly shorter. Compared to healthy donors, patients appeared to have naive, central memory and Treg TCRB repertoires that were more alike.

The receptor was derived from a man between 18 and 35 years old with type 1 diabetes. The sample was naive CD4+ T cells from blood.

The CDR3 DNA reads TGCAGCGTGGCGGACAGGGAGGTGGCTGGGGCCAACGTCCTGACTTTC. Its protein product is CSVADREVAGANVLTF. This chain links TRBV29-1 with TRBJ2-6; 8 bases match TRBD1. Germline V gene data show CDR1 as SQVTM and CDR2 as ANQGSEA. V lost 6 bases to trimming and J lost 2 bases; unmatched junction nucleotides: 9. The CDR3 totals 16 residues.